The 15 T cell receptor beta chains below come from one sample, sequenced in a study of OX40 agonist ivuxolimab in advanced cancers. Generated by immunoSEQ multiplex PCR, the TCRdb table keeps only in-frame clones and is missing some. The data show fewer than 40,000 clones, around 88% seen once. The sequencing used CD4+ or CD8+ T cells sorted from blood, collected in a trial of the OX40 agonist ivuxolimab. The receptors originated from an adult with an advanced solid tumor such as melanoma, head and neck, liver or kidney cancer.

CDR3 sequence (DNA): TGCGCCAGCAGCCTGACCGGGACAGGGACCTACGAGCAGTACTTC. Residues: CASSLTGTGTYEQYF. V is TRBV4-3 and J is TRBJ2-7; TRBD1 matches 9 bases. The V and J ends lost 4 bases and 2 bases, in that order; junction bases with no gene match: 6. The CDR3 length is 15 residues. The germline gives CDR1 LGHNA, CDR2 YSLEER.

This clone was seen just once. The chain employs TRBV7-3 and TRBJ2-7; D not resolved. This CDR3 contains 13 residues. Germline assignment: CDR1 SGHTA and CDR2 FQGTGA. V lost 2 bases to trimming and J lost 2 bases, with 7 bases between them. The CDR3 DNA is TGTGCCAGCAGCTTAGACGTAACCTACGAGCAGTACTTC. It yields the protein CASSLDVTYEQYF.

The chain couples TRBV19 to TRBJ2-2; 9 bases line up with TRBD1. The CDR3 spans 16 residues. V was pared by 7 bases and J by 2 bases, with 8 bases of the junction left unmatched. Germline CDR1 LNHDA, CDR2 SQIVND (reference sequence). The DNA for the CDR3 is TGTGCCAGTACCCCGGGACAGGGAGTAAACACCGGGGAGCTGTTTTTT. It encodes CASTPGQGVNTGELFF.

CDR3 bases: TGTGCCAGCAGTTCTATTCCCCCAGGGCGCTCCTACGAGCAGTACTTC. It is translated as CASSSIPPGRSYEQYF. This chain connects TRBV27 to TRBJ2-7; D is possibly TRBD1 (5 bases). Germline V CDR1 and CDR2: MNHEY, SMNVEV (reference sequence). The V and J ends lost 4 bases and 0 bases respectively, with 16 bases between them. There are 16 residues in the CDR3.

V gene TRBV19 combines with J gene TRBJ2-3; TRBD2 aligns across 10 bases. After removal of 4 bases from V and 5 bases from J, the junction contained 3 bases not matched to a gene. Germline loops: CDR1 LNHDA, CDR2 SQIVND (reference sequence). This CDR3 comprises 14 residues. CDR3 sequence: CASSTRTSGDTQYF. The DNA for the CDR3 is TGTGCCAGTAGTACAAGGACTAGCGGAGATACGCAGTATTTT.

The chain combines TRBV9 with TRBJ2-2; D is uncertain. The CDR3 consists of 17 residues. CDR1 is SGDLS, CDR2 YYNGEE, per germline. Between the trimmed V and J ends, which lost 0 bases and 6 bases, there was a span of 18 bases. In DNA, the CDR3 is TGTGCCAGCAGCGTAGAAATGGGCTGGCCTCGCGCCGGGGAGCTGTTTTTT. This gives the protein CASSVEMGWPRAGELFF.

The rearrangement links TRBV19 to TRBJ2-1, with D maybe TRBD2 (6 bases). The CDR3 runs to 14 residues. V lost 6 bases to trimming and J lost 0 bases, with 9 bases between them. Germline values: CDR1 LNHDA, CDR2 SQIVND (reference sequence). CDR3 region: CASSIGSSYNEQFF. The CDR3 coding sequence is TGTGCCAGTAGCATCGGGAGCTCCTACAATGAGCAGTTCTTC.

This chain connects TRBV6-1 to TRBJ1-2; 10 nucleotides line up with TRBD1. The CDR3 is 14 amino acids. V was clipped by 5 bases and J by 6 bases; unmatched bases: 6. The germline V gene encodes CDR1 MNHNS and CDR2 SASEGT. CDR3 coding DNA: TGTGCCAGCAGTCGTCGACAGGGGGCGGATGGCTACACCTTC. Amino acids: CASSRRQGADGYTF.

V is TRBV11-2 and J is TRBJ2-4; TRBD2 might be the D (5 bases). There are 13 residues in the CDR3. V was trimmed by 5 bases and J by 9 bases, leaving 14 bases between them. Germline V gene lookup returns CDR1 SGHAT and CDR2 FQNNGV. The DNA for the CDR3 is TGTGCCAGCAGCCGCGAGGGCAGAGGCATTCAGTACTTC. This translates into CASSREGRGIQYF.

V is TRBV6-4 and J is TRBJ2-7; the match to TRBD2 covers 9 bases. With V trimmed by 7 bases and J by 6 bases, 25 bases remained unmatched. This CDR3 spans 19 amino acids. CDR1 MRHNA and CDR2 SNTAGT come from the germline V gene. CDR3 sequence: CASNRPPHIVGGRACEQYF. The DNA of the CDR3 is TGTGCCAGCAACCGTCCCCCTCATATCGTCGGCGGGAGGGCCTGCGAGCAGTACTTC.

The rearrangement uses TRBV10-3 and TRBJ2-5; D gene unclear. Germline CDR1 ENHRY, CDR2 SYGVKD. The germline V and J ends were trimmed by 4 bases and 7 bases, with 10 bases remaining between them. The CDR3 spans 12 residues. CDR3 in amino acids: CAISGTPGTQYF. For the CDR3, the DNA is TGTGCCATCAGTGGTACCCCAGGGACCCAGTACTTC.

The V gene is TRBV28, the J gene TRBJ1-1; D unclear. Germline V gene lookup returns CDR1 MDHEN and CDR2 SYDVKM. CDR3 length: 16 residues. Deletions cut 3 bases from V and 6 bases from J, with 20 bases between. CDR3 region: CASSLPRARKPSEAFF. DNA of the CDR3: TGTGCCAGCAGTTTGCCCCGGGCCAGGAAACCCTCTGAAGCTTTCTTT.

This chain links TRBV19 with TRBJ1-2, with 8 bases aligning to TRBD1. Germline CDR1 and CDR2: LNHDA and SQIVND (reference sequence). The junction had 7 bases not matched to a gene; V was cut back by 6 bases and J by 7 bases. This CDR3 comprises 13 residues. The CDR3, as DNA: TGTGCCAGTAGCCCGACAGGGGTGGGTGGCTACACCTTC. This encodes CASSPTGVGGYTF.

This chain joins TRBV9 and TRBJ2-3; D is unresolved. Germline V gene sequence: CDR1 SGDLS, CDR2 YYNGEE. Trimming shortened V by 3 bases and J by 4 bases, and 6 bases separated the two germline ends. This CDR3 spans 12 amino acids. CDR3 region: CASSGNSDTQYF. The DNA of the CDR3 is TGTGCCAGCAGCGGGAACTCAGATACGCAGTATTTT.

J is TRBJ2-1 and V is TRBV9; 7 positions match TRBD2. This CDR3 has 17 residues. Germline lookup yields CDR1 SGDLS and CDR2 YYNGEE. V trimming: 2 bases; J trimming: 0 bases; junction bases outside the gene matches: 8. The CDR3 reads CASSVREDLYSYNEQFF. CDR3 DNA: TGTGCCAGCAGCGTCCGGGAGGACCTCTACTCCTACAATGAGCAGTTCTTC.